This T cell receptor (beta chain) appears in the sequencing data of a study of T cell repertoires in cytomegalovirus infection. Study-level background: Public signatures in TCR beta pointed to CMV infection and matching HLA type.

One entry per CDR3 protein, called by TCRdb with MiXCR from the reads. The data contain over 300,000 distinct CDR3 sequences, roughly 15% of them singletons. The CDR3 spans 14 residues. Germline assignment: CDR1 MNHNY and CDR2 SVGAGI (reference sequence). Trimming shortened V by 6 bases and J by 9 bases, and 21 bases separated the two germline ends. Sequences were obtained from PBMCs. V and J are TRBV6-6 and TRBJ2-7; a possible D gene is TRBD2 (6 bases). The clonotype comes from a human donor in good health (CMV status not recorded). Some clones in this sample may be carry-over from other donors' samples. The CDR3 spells CASSPSGRGFLQYF. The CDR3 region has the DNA TGTGCCAGCAGCCCCTCGGGGCGGGGCTTCTTGCAGTACTTC.